Listed below are T cell receptor beta chains from one sample, sequenced in a study of blood T cell repertoires in COVID-19. TCRdb keeps only in-frame clones here, not all; method: immunoSEQ multiplex PCR. The sample lists fewer than 70,000 clones, more than 70% occurring once. The sequenced material came from peripheral blood. The receptors stem from a man in his 60s with active or convalescent COVID-19. The CDR3 runs from the conserved cysteine through the conserved F or W. Fields, in order: CDR3 protein, CDR3 DNA, clone size, V gene, J gene, D gene. D genes are given only for firm matches. Rows may omit the clone size; those that give it use once, few, many or a size class.

CDR3 protein: CASSEIPDSGGAEQFF; CDR3 DNA: TGTGCCAGCAGTGAAATCCCAGATAGCGGCGGAGCTGAGCAGTTCTTC; clone size: -; V gene: TRBV2; J gene: TRBJ2-1; D gene: -
CDR3 protein: CASSPGQGAHEQYF; CDR3 DNA: TGTGCCAGCTCACCGGGACAGGGGGCCCACGAGCAGTACTTC; clone size: -; V gene: TRBV18; J gene: TRBJ2-7; D gene: TRBD1
CDR3 protein: CASSRSGYSYEQYF; CDR3 DNA: TGTGCCAGCAGCCGTAGCGGATACTCCTACGAGCAGTACTTC; clone size: -; V gene: TRBV6-2/TRBV6-3; J gene: TRBJ2-7; D gene: -
CDR3 protein: CASRSSGGRTEAFF; CDR3 DNA: TGTGCCAGTAGGAGTTCAGGGGGAAGGACTGAAGCTTTCTTT; clone size: -; V gene: TRBV19; J gene: TRBJ1-1; D gene: TRBD1
CDR3 protein: CASSHRWSATNEKLFF; CDR3 DNA: TGTGCCAGCAGCCATCGGTGGAGTGCAACTAATGAAAAACTGTTTTTT; clone size: -; V gene: TRBV14; J gene: TRBJ1-4; D gene: -
CDR3 protein: CASSLVSPGELFF; CDR3 DNA: TGTGCCAGCAGCTTAGTATCCCCCGGGGAGCTGTTTTTT; clone size: -; V gene: TRBV11-2; J gene: TRBJ2-2; D gene: -
CDR3 protein: CASRGTNTEAFF; CDR3 DNA: TGTGCCAGCCGGGGGACGAACACTGAAGCTTTCTTT; clone size: -; V gene: TRBV19; J gene: TRBJ1-1; D gene: -
CDR3 protein: CASSYSYTGGYEQYF; CDR3 DNA: TGTGCCAGCAGTTACTCGTATACAGGGGGCTACGAGCAGTACTTC; clone size: -; V gene: TRBV6-5; J gene: TRBJ2-7; D gene: TRBD1
CDR3 protein: CASWDRAGNTIYF; CDR3 DNA: TGTGCCAGTTGGGACAGGGCTGGAAACACCATATATTTT; clone size: -; V gene: TRBV27; J gene: TRBJ1-3; D gene: TRBD1
CDR3 protein: CASSLQGLATNEKLFF; CDR3 DNA: TGTGCCAGCTCACTTCAGGGGCTAGCAACTAATGAAAAACTGTTTTTT; clone size: -; V gene: TRBV18; J gene: TRBJ1-4; D gene: -
CDR3 protein: CASSARILPGQRSNQPQHF; CDR3 DNA: TGTGCCAGTAGTGCACGGATCCTTCCGGGACAACGCAGCAATCAGCCCCAGCATTTT; clone size: -; V gene: TRBV19; J gene: TRBJ1-5; D gene: -
CDR3 protein: CASSLTGEWGYTF; CDR3 DNA: TGCGCCAGCAGCTTGACAGGGGAGTGGGGCTACACCTTC; clone size: -; V gene: TRBV5-1; J gene: TRBJ1-2; D gene: TRBD1
CDR3 protein: CASSTPRRGGGTEAFF; CDR3 DNA: TGTGCCAGTAGTACCCCTCGGCGGGGAGGGGGCACTGAAGCTTTCTTT; clone size: few; V gene: TRBV19; J gene: TRBJ1-1; D gene: -
CDR3 protein: CASSRSGGGSSDTQYF; CDR3 DNA: TGTGCCAGTAGCCGTAGCGGGGGGGGCTCCTCAGATACGCAGTATTTT; clone size: -; V gene: TRBV19; J gene: TRBJ2-3; D gene: TRBD2
CDR3 protein: CASSLHVRGYTGELFF; CDR3 DNA: TGTGCCAGCAGCTTACACGTCAGGGGGTACACCGGGGAGCTGTTTTTT; clone size: -; V gene: TRBV11-2; J gene: TRBJ2-2; D gene: TRBD1
CDR3 protein: CASSSRTSQYGTDTQYF; CDR3 DNA: TGTGCCAGCAGCAGTCGGACTAGCCAGTACGGCACAGATACGCAGTATTTT; clone size: once; V gene: TRBV9; J gene: TRBJ2-3; D gene: TRBD2
CDR3 protein: CASSPGDRRNSPLHF; CDR3 DNA: TGTGCCAGCAGTCCCGGGGACAGAAGGAATTCACCCCTCCACTTT; clone size: -; V gene: TRBV27; J gene: TRBJ1-6; D gene: TRBD1
CDR3 protein: CASSPFTNTGELFF; CDR3 DNA: TGTGCCAGCAGTCCATTCACAAACACCGGGGAGCTGTTTTTT; clone size: few; V gene: TRBV27; J gene: TRBJ2-2; D gene: -
CDR3 protein: CASIDDRGNQPQHF; CDR3 DNA: TGTGCCAGCATCGATGACAGGGGAAATCAGCCCCAGCATTTT; clone size: -; V gene: TRBV28; J gene: TRBJ1-5; D gene: TRBD1
CDR3 protein: CASSEQGRGQAKNIQYF; CDR3 DNA: TGTGCCAGCAGTGAACAGGGCAGGGGGCAAGCCAAAAACATTCAGTACTTC; clone size: -; V gene: TRBV6-1; J gene: TRBJ2-4; D gene: TRBD1
CDR3 protein: CASSLSINSYEQYF; CDR3 DNA: TGTGCCAGCAGCCTTAGCATAAACTCCTACGAGCAGTACTTC; clone size: few; V gene: TRBV14; J gene: TRBJ2-7; D gene: -
CDR3 protein: CASSQDRASGKNIQYF; CDR3 DNA: TGTGCCAGCAGCCAAGATAGGGCTAGCGGCAAAAACATTCAGTACTTC; clone size: -; V gene: TRBV3-1/TRBV3-2; J gene: TRBJ2-4; D gene: TRBD2
CDR3 protein: CATSANSYDREQFF; CDR3 DNA: TGTGCCACCAGTGCCAACTCGTACGATCGTGAGCAGTTCTTC; clone size: -; V gene: TRBV24-1; J gene: TRBJ2-1; D gene: -
CDR3 protein: CAWSGATGRYQPQHF; CDR3 DNA: TGTGCCTGGAGTGGCGCGACAGGTAGATATCAGCCCCAGCATTTT; clone size: -; V gene: TRBV30; J gene: TRBJ1-5; D gene: -
CDR3 protein: CASSLGLTANTEAFF; CDR3 DNA: TGTGCCAGCAGCTTAGGATTAACAGCGAACACTGAAGCTTTCTTT; clone size: -; V gene: TRBV11-2; J gene: TRBJ1-1; D gene: -
CDR3 protein: CASSFTGDGDYGYTF; CDR3 DNA: TGTGCCAGCAGCTTCACAGGGGATGGGGACTATGGCTACACCTTC; clone size: -; V gene: TRBV7-7; J gene: TRBJ1-2; D gene: TRBD1
CDR3 protein: CASSRAMDIFYEQYF; CDR3 DNA: TGCGCCAGCAGCCGGGCGATGGACATTTTCTACGAGCAGTACTTC; clone size: -; V gene: TRBV4-3; J gene: TRBJ2-7; D gene: -
CDR3 protein: CASRDRDYEQYF; CDR3 DNA: TGTGCCAGCCGGGACAGAGATTACGAGCAGTACTTC; clone size: -; V gene: TRBV6-6; J gene: TRBJ2-7; D gene: TRBD1
CDR3 protein: CASSLEVRQGEAFF; CDR3 DNA: TGTGCCAGCAGCTTGGAGGTAAGGCAGGGGGAAGCTTTCTTT; clone size: -; V gene: TRBV5-5; J gene: TRBJ1-1; D gene: -
CDR3 protein: CASTDTGTTEAFF; CDR3 DNA: TGTGCCAGCACCGATACAGGGACCACTGAAGCTTTCTTT; clone size: -; V gene: TRBV7-9; J gene: TRBJ1-1; D gene: -
CDR3 protein: CASSLERFSGIQYF; CDR3 DNA: TGTGCCAGCAGCTTGGAAAGGTTCAGCGGCATTCAGTACTTC; clone size: -; V gene: TRBV5-4; J gene: TRBJ2-4; D gene: -
CDR3 protein: CSVKRTGNEKLFF; CDR3 DNA: TGCAGCGTAAAAAGGACAGGGAATGAAAAACTGTTTTTT; clone size: -; V gene: TRBV29-1; J gene: TRBJ1-4; D gene: TRBD1
CDR3 protein: CASSPGQGHEKLFF; CDR3 DNA: TGTGCCAGCAGTCCGGGACAGGGCCATGAAAAACTGTTTTTT; clone size: -; V gene: TRBV28; J gene: TRBJ1-4; D gene: TRBD1
CDR3 protein: CASSQAVRDYGYTF; CDR3 DNA: TGTGCCAGCAGCCAAGCGGTACGGGACTATGGCTACACCTTC; clone size: -; V gene: TRBV3-1/TRBV3-2; J gene: TRBJ1-2; D gene: -
CDR3 protein: CASSSSRADQPQHF; CDR3 DNA: TGTGCCAGCAGTTCCTCCAGGGCAGACCAGCCCCAGCATTTT; clone size: -; V gene: TRBV6-5; J gene: TRBJ1-5; D gene: -
CDR3 protein: CASSPPGLADEQYF; CDR3 DNA: TGTGCCAGCTCACCACCGGGACTAGCTGACGAGCAGTACTTC; clone size: -; V gene: TRBV18; J gene: TRBJ2-7; D gene: TRBD2
CDR3 protein: CASSGQGAGEETQYF; CDR3 DNA: TGTGCCAGCAGTGGACAGGGGGCAGGAGAAGAGACCCAGTACTTC; clone size: -; V gene: TRBV28; J gene: TRBJ2-5; D gene: TRBD1
CDR3 protein: CASSMNQNQPQHF; CDR3 DNA: TGTGCCAGTAGTATGAATCAGAATCAGCCCCAGCATTTT; clone size: -; V gene: TRBV19; J gene: TRBJ1-5; D gene: -
CDR3 protein: CASSVRLSSYNEQFF; CDR3 DNA: TGTGCCAGCAGCGTTCGACTAAGCTCCTACAATGAGCAGTTCTTC; clone size: -; V gene: TRBV9; J gene: TRBJ2-1; D gene: -
CDR3 protein: CASSPQGQGEIEQFF; CDR3 DNA: TGTGCCAGCTCCCCGCAAGGACAGGGGGAAATTGAGCAGTTCTTC; clone size: -; V gene: TRBV7-3; J gene: TRBJ2-1; D gene: TRBD1
CDR3 protein: CASSPDRDNEQFF; CDR3 DNA: TGTGCCAGCAGCCCGGACAGGGACAATGAGCAGTTCTTC; clone size: -; V gene: TRBV2; J gene: TRBJ2-1; D gene: TRBD1
CDR3 protein: CATSRQTGNEKLFF; CDR3 DNA: TGTGCCACCAGCAGACAGACAGGGAATGAAAAACTGTTTTTT; clone size: -; V gene: TRBV15; J gene: TRBJ1-4; D gene: TRBD1
CDR3 protein: CASSISGEGTGELFF; CDR3 DNA: TGTGCCAGCAGCATCAGCGGGGAGGGCACCGGGGAGCTGTTTTTT; clone size: -; V gene: TRBV9; J gene: TRBJ2-2; D gene: TRBD2
CDR3 protein: CASSFGTGGETQYF; CDR3 DNA: TGTGCCAGCAGCTTTGGGACAGGGGGAGAGACCCAGTACTTC; clone size: -; V gene: TRBV7-3; J gene: TRBJ2-5; D gene: TRBD1
CDR3 protein: CASSPKRQGSWTKNIQYF; CDR3 DNA: TGTGCCAGCAGCCCCAAGCGGCAGGGGAGTTGGACCAAAAACATTCAGTACTTC; clone size: -; V gene: TRBV3-1/TRBV3-2; J gene: TRBJ2-4; D gene: -
CDR3 protein: CASSQGRAGELFF; CDR3 DNA: TGTGCCAGCAGCCAAGGGAGGGCCGGGGAGCTGTTTTTT; clone size: -; V gene: TRBV3-1/TRBV3-2; J gene: TRBJ2-2; D gene: -
CDR3 protein: CASRDRVSATNEKLFF; CDR3 DNA: TGTGCCAGCAGAGACAGGGTCTCAGCAACTAATGAAAAACTGTTTTTT; clone size: -; V gene: TRBV21-1; J gene: TRBJ1-4; D gene: -
CDR3 protein: CASSRRGTGELFF; CDR3 DNA: TGTGCCAGCAGCCGTAGGGGAACCGGGGAGCTGTTTTTT; clone size: -; V gene: TRBV7-3; J gene: TRBJ2-2; D gene: -
CDR3 protein: CASSKRGQGRQETQYF; CDR3 DNA: TGTGCCAGCAGTAAAAGGGGGCAGGGGCGGCAAGAGACCCAGTACTTC; clone size: -; V gene: TRBV27; J gene: TRBJ2-5; D gene: TRBD1
CDR3 protein: CASSYRTSGVTGELFF; CDR3 DNA: TGTGCCAGCAGTTACCGGACTAGCGGGGTCACCGGGGAGCTGTTTTTT; clone size: -; V gene: TRBV6-6; J gene: TRBJ2-2; D gene: TRBD2
CDR3 protein: CASSAQGNTEAFF; CDR3 DNA: TGTGCCAGCAGTGCACAGGGGAACACTGAAGCTTTCTTT; clone size: -; V gene: TRBV25-1; J gene: TRBJ1-1; D gene: -
CDR3 protein: CASSQDQGGTGELFF; CDR3 DNA: TGTGCCAGCAGCCAAGATCAGGGAGGCACCGGGGAGCTGTTTTTT; clone size: once; V gene: TRBV3-1/TRBV3-2; J gene: TRBJ2-2; D gene: -
CDR3 protein: CASSVRGTGTDRSGNTIYF; CDR3 DNA: TGTGCCAGCAGCGTAAGGGGGACAGGGACCGACCGCTCTGGAAACACCATATATTTT; clone size: -; V gene: TRBV9; J gene: TRBJ1-3; D gene: TRBD1
CDR3 protein: CASRTLSGDGLNTEAFF; CDR3 DNA: TGCGCCAGCAGAACCCTGTCAGGGGACGGGTTGAACACTGAAGCTTTCTTT; clone size: -; V gene: TRBV5-1; J gene: TRBJ1-1; D gene: -
CDR3 protein: CATSRDRGSGTGAYEQYF; CDR3 DNA: TGTGCCACCAGCAGAGATCGAGGTTCTGGGACGGGAGCCTACGAGCAGTACTTC; clone size: -; V gene: TRBV15; J gene: TRBJ2-7; D gene: -